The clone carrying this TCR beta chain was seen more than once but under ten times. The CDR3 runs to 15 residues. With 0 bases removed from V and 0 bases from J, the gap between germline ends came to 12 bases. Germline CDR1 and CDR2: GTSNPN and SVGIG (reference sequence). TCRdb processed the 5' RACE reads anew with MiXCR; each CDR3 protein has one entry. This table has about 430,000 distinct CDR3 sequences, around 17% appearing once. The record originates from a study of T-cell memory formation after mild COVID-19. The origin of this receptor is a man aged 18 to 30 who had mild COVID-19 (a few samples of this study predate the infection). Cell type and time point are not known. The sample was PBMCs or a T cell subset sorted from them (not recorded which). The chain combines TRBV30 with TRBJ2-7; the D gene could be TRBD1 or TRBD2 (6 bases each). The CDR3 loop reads CAWSVGTGASYEQYF. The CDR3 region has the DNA TGTGCCTGGAGTGTTGGAACGGGGGCCTCCTACGAGCAGTACTTC.